The 9 T cell receptor beta chains given below trace back to one sample, sequenced in a study of regulatory T cells in long-lasting Graves disease. Arm-PCR of CDR3 regions and iRepertoire HTBI primers were used to build TCR beta libraries. TCRdb itself ran the multiplex PCR reads through MiXCR, one entry per CDR3 protein. Among 530,000 or so distinct CDR3 sequences listed, 15% to 20% were seen once. Documented time point: newly diagnosed GD, antithyroid drugs for less than 3 months. Generation of the TCR library employed RNA extracted from PBMCs. This same sample was also part of a study on T cells in Graves' hyperthyroidism and ophthalmopathy.

The material was peripheral blood mononuclear cells (PBMCs), obtained at new diagnosis, from a patient treated with antithyroid drugs. These TCRs come from a man aged 18 to 29 with Graves disease.

The sample holds a few counts of this clonotype. It may be a read error: a sequence one base away is much more abundant. The rearrangement links TRBV12-5 to TRBJ2-1; 10 nucleotides line up with TRBD1. V shed 4 bases, J shed 6 bases, and the junction held 15 bases outside the gene matches. This CDR3 comprises 18 residues. Per germline, CDR1 LGHNT and CDR2 FRNRAP. The CDR3 sequence: CASGSVVWGTGVFNEQFF. CDR3 nucleotide sequence: TGTGCTAGTGGTTCGGTGGTGTGGGGGACAGGGGTTTTCAATGAGCAGTTCTTC.

The J gene is TRBJ2-7, the V gene TRBV9; D not resolved. Trimming pared 0 bases from V and 9 bases from J, leaving 13 bases between. The CDR3 is 13 amino acids. Germline V gene data show CDR1 as SGDLS and CDR2 as YYNGEE. The CDR3 reads CASSVGEGDGQYF. The CDR3 DNA reads as TGTGCCAGCAGCGTAGGGGAAGGTGACGGGCAGTACTTC. The entire variable domain, with the rest obtained from reference TRBV9 and TRBJ2-7, is as follows: DSGVTQTPKHLITATGQRVTLRCSPRSGDLSVYWYQQSLDQGLQFLIQYYNGEERAKGNILERFSAQQFPDLHSELNLSSLELGDSALYFCASSVGEGDGQYFGPGTRLTVT.

The V gene is TRBV5-5, the J gene TRBJ2-7; no firm D call. V was pared by 1 base and J by 2 bases, with 19 bases between. The CDR3 loop spans 17 amino acids. The V gene's germline CDR1 is SGHKS and CDR2 YYEKEE (reference sequence). CDR3 DNA sequence: TGTGCCAGCAGCTTGCAACCGCCCAACCTCATCCCCTACGAGCAGTACTTC. Protein: CASSLQPPNLIPYEQYF. Full variable domain (missing parts from reference TRBV5-5 and TRBJ2-7): DAGVTQSPTHLIKTRGQQVTLRCSPISGHKSVSWYQQVLGQGPQFIFQYYEKEERGRGNFPDRFSARQFPNYSSELNVNALLLGDSALYLCASSLQPPNLIPYEQYFGPGTRLTVT.

This clonotype was observed many times. The rearrangement links TRBV20-1 to TRBJ2-5; D call uncertain. This CDR3 is built from 14 residues. Germline CDR1 is DFQATT and CDR2 is SNEGSKA (reference sequence). V was trimmed by 5 bases and J by 1 base, leaving 14 bases between them. CDR3 in DNA: TGCAGTGCTCGAACGGTGGGCCGCCAAGAGACCCAGTACTTC. This codes for CSARTVGRQETQYF.

The chain is built from TRBV28 and TRBJ2-1, with TRBD2 matching over 10 bases. This CDR3 spans 17 amino acids. Germline V gives CDR1 MDHEN, CDR2 SYDVKM. With 8 bases clipped from V and 6 bases from J, the junction kept 16 bases outside the gene matches. The CDR3 DNA reads as TGTGCCAGCGAAAGCGGGAGGGCCCTATCAGCGGGCAATGAGCAGTTCTTC. It specifies CASESGRALSAGNEQFF.

This chain uses TRBV7-3 with TRBJ1-1; no clear D. Trimming took 0 bases from V and 2 from J, leaving 7 bases between them. The germline gives CDR1 SGHTA, CDR2 FQGTGA. The CDR3 runs to 14 residues. CDR3 sequence: CASSLTQDNTEAFF. CDR3 nucleotide sequence: TGTGCCAGCAGCTTAACGCAGGATAACACTGAAGCTTTCTTT.

V and J are TRBV4-1 and TRBJ2-7; 11 positions agree with TRBD2. The V gene's germline CDR1 is MGHRA and CDR2 YSYEKL. The J segment lost 8 bases and the V segment lost 3 bases, leaving 9 bases of the junction unmatched. The CDR3 is 15 amino acids. Here the CDR3 DNA reads TGCGCCAGCAGCCAGCCGACTAGCGGGAAGCTAAAGCAGTACTTC. This encodes CASSQPTSGKLKQYF.

In this sample, this clonotype turned up many times. The junction and the germline gene differ at one end; a read error may be behind it. The CDR3 DNA reads as TGCAGTACTAGCTCGGGGAGGGGTGTCCAGCCCCAGCATTTT. Amino acids: CSTSSGRGVQPQHF. The chain joins TRBV20-1 to TRBJ1-5; TRBD1 is a possible D gene (5 bases). The germline V gene encodes CDR1 DFQATT and CDR2 SNEGSKA (reference sequence). The CDR3 sequence is 14 residues long.

The V call is TRBV20-1, the J call TRBJ2-3; 10 bases line up with TRBD2. Germline V gives CDR1 DFQATT, CDR2 SNEGSKA (reference sequence). The length of the CDR3 is 17 residues. V dropped 4 bases and J dropped 2; count of bases not matched to a gene: 12. The CDR3 DNA is TGCAGTGCTAAGGGACTAGCGTCAAGATTTTACACAGATACGCAGTATTTT. It specifies CSAKGLASRFYTDTQYF.